This TCR beta chain was captured by sequencing in a study of blood T cell repertoires in COVID-19. Source study methods: The assay estimated nucleated cells by amplifying reference gene primers. TCRdb keeps only in-frame clones here, not all; method: immunoSEQ multiplex PCR. V and J calls and clone size are those listed in that table; D and trimming were worked out from the DNA. The table has around 270,000 clones, roughly 84% seen once. The CDR3 extends over 15 amino acids. Per the germline V gene, CDR1 is MNHNS and CDR2 is SASEGT. Trimming removed 2 bases from V and 6 bases from J, with 13 bases in between.

The V call is TRBV6-1, the J call TRBJ2-2; D gene uncertain. The clonotype comes from a woman aged 40 to 55 who had recovered from COVID-19. Sequencing was carried out using peripheral blood. The CDR3 loop reads CASSEPAAPPGELFF. CDR3 sequence (DNA): TGTGCCAGCAGTGAACCGGCAGCGCCCCCCGGGGAGCTGTTTTTT.